This T cell receptor (beta chain) stems from a study of T cell responses to AZD1222 COVID-19 vaccine. The study's findings and limits: The donor group comprised mostly white British people and more females; the analysis possibly underestimated clonal diversity.

A remark on this clone: Its target is not known.

Profiling relied on immunoSEQ multiplex PCR, and the TCRdb table lists in-frame clones only, not all of them. The sample includes 90,000 to 130,000 clones, 88% of them seen just once. The material was peripheral blood, obtained on day 0 of AZD1222 vaccination. This TCR was sampled from an adult in good health.

The CDR3 DNA sequence: TGCAGCGTTGCCCGGGACTTTCGGACTGAAGCTTTCTTT. The encoded protein is CSVARDFRTEAFF. V gene TRBV29-1 combines with J gene TRBJ1-1; TRBD1 is a possible D gene (5 bases). Trimming stripped 4 bases from V and 5 bases from J, with 14 bases between. The germline V gene encodes CDR1 SQVTM and CDR2 ANQGSEA. The CDR3 is 13 amino acids. Looking up the rest from reference TRBV29-1 and TRBJ1-1 gives the full variable domain: SAVISQKPSRDICQRGTSLTIQCQVDSQVTMMFWYRQQPGQSLTLIATANQGSEATYESGFVIDKFPISRPNLTFSTLTVSNMSPEDSSIYLCSVARDFRTEAFFGQGTRLTVV.